The 21 T cell receptor beta chains listed next were all sequenced from one sample in a study of blood T cell repertoires in COVID-19. Profiling relied on immunoSEQ multiplex PCR, and the TCRdb table lists in-frame clones only, not all of them. The repertoire has 180,000 or so clones, approximately 84% of them found once; the top ten carry roughly 6.9%. Specimen: peripheral blood. The receptors derive from a human donor with acute or convalescent COVID-19. The donor label of this sample is uncertain.

The CDR3: CASRGTAGNEQFF. In DNA, the CDR3 is TGTGCCAGCAGGGGGACGGCGGGGAATGAGCAGTTCTTC. V is TRBV2 and J is TRBJ2-1, with D perhaps matching TRBD2 (6 bases). This CDR3 is 13 amino acids long. Between the trimmed V and J ends, which lost 6 bases and 7 bases, there was a span of 13 bases. Germline loops: CDR1 SNHLY, CDR2 FYNNEI.

This chain connects TRBV5-1 to TRBJ1-5, with 9 bases identical to TRBD1. The CDR3 contains 14 residues. CDR1 SGHRS and CDR2 YFSETQ come from the germline V gene. The J segment lost 5 bases and the V segment lost 4 bases, leaving 4 bases of the junction unmatched. The CDR3 is CASSADRGDQPQHF. CDR3 nucleotide sequence: TGCGCCAGCAGCGCGGACAGGGGAGATCAGCCCCAGCATTTT.

This clone was recorded many times. This chain connects TRBV7-9 to TRBJ1-2, with 7 bases matching TRBD1. Trimming removed 5 bases from V and 5 bases from J; junction bases left unmatched: 5. The CDR3 has 13 amino acids. The germline V gene has CDR1 SEHNR and CDR2 FQNEAQ (reference sequence). The CDR3 loop reads CASSPRDSYGYTF. The CDR3 DNA sequence: TGTGCCAGCAGCCCCCGGGACAGTTATGGCTACACCTTC. Drawing the rest from reference TRBV7-9 and TRBJ1-2, the complete variable domain is DTGVSQNPRHKITKRGQNVTFRCDPISEHNRLYWYRQTLGQGPEFLTYFQNEAQLEKSRLLSDRFSAERPKGSFSTLEIQRTEQGDSAMYLCASSPRDSYGYTFGSGTRLTVV.

The rearrangement uses TRBV5-1 and TRBJ2-1; 9 nucleotides line up with TRBD1. Germline CDR1 SGHRS, CDR2 YFSETQ. There are 15 residues in the CDR3. V was clipped by 2 bases and J by 5 bases; unmatched bases: 5. CDR3 in amino acids: CASSLGTGSDNEQFF. The CDR3 DNA is TGCGCCAGCAGCTTAGGGACAGGGTCGGACAATGAGCAGTTCTTC.

This clone was seen a single time. The V gene is TRBV7-2, the J gene TRBJ1-1; D is unclear. The CDR3 is made up of 15 amino acids. V lost 1 base and J 0 bases, leaving 9 bases between the germline ends. Looked up from germline, CDR1 is SGHTA and CDR2 is FQGNSA. The CDR3 nucleotides read TGTGCCAGCAGCTTAGGCGGAGGGCTGAACACTGAAGCTTTCTTT. Translation gives CASSLGGGLNTEAFF.

The chain links TRBV6-1 to TRBJ1-3; D not resolved. The V and J ends lost 2 bases and 0 bases respectively, with 8 bases between them. CDR1 and CDR2 from the germline V gene are MNHNS and SASEGT. This CDR3 is built from 15 residues. CDR3 amino acids: CASSEQKFSGNTIYF. CDR3 sequence (DNA): TGTGCCAGCAGTGAACAGAAGTTCTCTGGAAACACCATATATTTT.

Only one count was recorded for this clone. The limits of the CDR3 on the DNA are not certain, so only TCRdb's listed CDR3 is given. V is TRBV9 and J is TRBJ2-2; the table's D call TRBD2 went unverified against the DNA. The CDR3 adds up to 15 amino acids, both ends counted. Germline CDR1 SGDLS, CDR2 YYNGEE. Here the CDR3 reads CASSVAAGITGEPFF.

The chain combines TRBV7-3 with TRBJ2-7; 10 nucleotides match TRBD1. CDR1 and CDR2 from the germline V gene are SGHTA and FQGTGA. The CDR3 length is 13 residues. The junction had 1 base not matched to a gene; V was cut back by 4 bases and J by 4 bases. CDR3 amino acids: CASSSDRGYEQYF. The CDR3 region has the DNA TGTGCCAGCAGCTCGGACAGGGGGTACGAGCAGTACTTC. The complete variable domain, with remaining parts taken from reference TRBV7-3 and TRBJ2-7, reads GAGVSQTPSNKVTEKGKYVELRCDPISGHTALYWYRQSLGQGPEFLIYFQGTGAADDSGLPNDRFFAVRPEGSVSTLKIQRTERGDSAVYLCASSSDRGYEQYFGPGTRLTVT.

The chain recombines TRBV5-1 with TRBJ1-2; 8 bases are a match to TRBD1. The germline gives CDR1 SGHRS, CDR2 YFSETQ. The V and J ends lost 4 bases and 1 base, in that order; junction bases with no gene match: 6. CDR3 length: 15 residues. CDR3 protein: CASSPTGEVNYGYTF. The DNA of the CDR3 is TGCGCCAGCAGCCCGACAGGGGAAGTTAACTATGGCTACACCTTC.

This chain connects TRBV11-2 to TRBJ1-6; a possible D gene is TRBD1 (5 bases). Germline V gene lookup returns CDR1 SGHAT and CDR2 FQNNGV. The CDR3 is 16 residues long. Trimming shortened V by 1 base and J by 14 bases, and 21 bases separated the two germline ends. DNA for the CDR3: TGTGCCAGCAGCTTAGGGGCGGGGCCTTCGGGATTCACCCTCCACTTT. This codes for CASSLGAGPSGFTLHF.

This chain connects TRBV5-4 to TRBJ1-6; 7 nucleotides agree with TRBD1. The CDR3 covers 15 residues. Unmatched junction bases numbered 5, after V lost 4 bases and J lost 4 bases. Germline V gene data show CDR1 as SGHNT and CDR2 as YYREEE (reference sequence). Written as DNA, the CDR3 is TGTGCCAGCAGCCCCACGACAGGGTATAATTCACCCCTCCACTTT. It specifies CASSPTTGYNSPLHF.

The genes are TRBV6-2 or TRBV6-3 and TRBJ1-1; D call uncertain. Germline V gene data show CDR1 as MNHEY and CDR2 as SVGEGT. Trimming pared 6 bases from V and 11 bases from J, leaving 13 bases between. The CDR3 loop spans 11 amino acids. CDR3 coding DNA: TGTGCCAGCAGCCATGAACAGATGGCTTTCTTT. This gives the protein CASSHEQMAFF.

The chain combines TRBV29-1 with TRBJ2-4; 11 bases line up with TRBD1. Losses at the gene ends were 7 bases for V and 8 bases for J; bases not matched to a gene: 10. The CDR3 sequence is 14 residues long. CDR1 SQVTM and CDR2 ANQGSEA come from the germline V gene. CDR3 loop: CSACLLGQGDIQYF. The CDR3 DNA sequence: TGCAGCGCCTGTTTGTTGGGACAGGGGGACATTCAGTACTTC.

The rearrangement links TRBV5-1 to TRBJ1-4; possibly TRBD1 for D (5 bases). The CDR3 contains 15 residues. V dropped 0 bases and J dropped 5 bases, with 11 bases sitting between them. The germline CDR1 and CDR2 sequences are SGHRS and YFSETQ. The CDR3 reads CASSLVSSGNEKLFF. The DNA for the CDR3 is TGCGCCAGCAGCTTGGTCTCCTCAGGGAATGAAAAACTGTTTTTT.

The chain links TRBV18 to TRBJ2-2, with 7 bases aligning to TRBD2. Per the germline V gene, CDR1 is KGHSH and CDR2 is LQKENI. V shed 2 bases and J 3 bases; nucleotides not matched to a gene: 6. The CDR3 runs 16 residues. In DNA, the CDR3 is TGTGCCAGCTCACCAATGGCTAGCGGCCACACCGGGGAGCTGTTTTTT. Translation gives CASSPMASGHTGELFF. The full variable domain, with the rest looked up from reference TRBV18 and TRBJ2-2, is NAGVMQNPRHLVRRRGQEARLRCSPMKGHSHVYWYRQLPEEGLKFMVYLQKENIIDESGMPKERFSAEFPKEGPSILRIQQVVRGDSAAYFCASSPMASGHTGELFFGEGSRLTVL.

This sequence joins TRBV19 and TRBJ2-1; a weak D match, TRBD2 (5 bases). Trimming pared 6 bases from V and 0 bases from J, leaving 12 bases between. Germline CDR1 LNHDA, CDR2 SQIVND (reference sequence). The CDR3 totals 15 residues. The CDR3 DNA sequence: TGTGCCAGTAGCCGTGACTACAGCTCCTACAATGAGCAGTTCTTC. Encoded protein: CASSRDYSSYNEQFF.

The V call is TRBV6-5, the J call TRBJ1-6; tentatively, D is TRBD1 (5 bases). V was shortened by 0 bases and J by 10 bases, with 16 bases between the two germline ends. CDR1 is MNHEY, CDR2 SVGAGI, per germline. The CDR3 runs 16 residues. The CDR3 DNA sequence: TGTGCCAGCAGTTACTCGGGGGAGGGACGTGGGTCACCCCTCCACTTT. It codes for CASSYSGEGRGSPLHF.

The rearrangement links TRBV5-1 to TRBJ1-3; 7 bases map to TRBD1. The CDR3 totals 14 residues. V shed 3 bases and J 4 bases; nucleotides not matched to a gene: 4. The germline V gene encodes CDR1 SGHRS and CDR2 YFSETQ. CDR3 coding DNA: TGCGCCAGCAGCTACGAGGGACAGGGAAACACCATATATTTT. Translation: CASSYEGQGNTIYF.

This clone has only a few counts. The rearrangement uses TRBV3-1 (or the pseudogene TRBV3-2) and TRBJ2-1; 7 positions agree with TRBD2. The germline V gene has CDR1 LGHDT and CDR2 YNNKEL (reference sequence). The length of the CDR3 is 14 residues. After removal of 1 base from V and 7 bases from J, the junction contained 4 bases not matched to a gene. The CDR3 spells CASSQASAGNEQFF. CDR3 nucleotides: TGTGCCAGCAGCCAAGCCTCAGCGGGAAATGAGCAGTTCTTC.

The rearrangement links TRBV28 to TRBJ1-4; 7 positions match TRBD1. Germline V gene data show CDR1 as MDHEN and CDR2 as SYDVKM. The CDR3 length is 14 residues. V gave up 6 bases and J gave up 5 bases; unmatched junction bases: 6. CDR3: CASSQGGSNEKLFF. The CDR3 nucleotides are TGTGCCAGCAGCCAAGGGGGCTCGAATGAAAAACTGTTTTTT.

The CDR3 is CASSYVTGGNEQFF. The CDR3 DNA reads as TGCGCCAGCAGCTACGTGACAGGGGGCAATGAGCAGTTCTTC. This chain uses TRBV5-1 with TRBJ2-1; 9 nucleotides match TRBD1. With 3 bases clipped from V and 6 bases from J, the junction kept 4 bases outside the gene matches. Germline CDR1 reads SGHRS; CDR2 reads YFSETQ. The CDR3 is made up of 14 amino acids.